One sample yielded the 4 T cell receptor beta chains listed below, sequenced in a study of T cell responses to AZD1222 COVID-19 vaccine. The data were produced by immunoSEQ multiplex PCR, yet TCRdb's version contains in-frame clones alone and is incomplete. Among 100,000 to 150,000 clones listed, 90% were seen once. The material sequenced was peripheral blood, taken on day 0 of AZD1222 vaccination. The source of these receptors is an adult in good health.

The V and J genes are TRBV28 and TRBJ1-5; 7 bases fit TRBD1. J lost 6 bases, V lost 3 bases, and 8 bases had no gene match. CDR3 length: 15 amino acids. CDR1 is MDHEN, CDR2 SYDVKM, per germline. The CDR3 region has the DNA TGTGCCAGCAGTTTCCGGAAGACAGGGAGTCAGCCCCAGCATTTT. Residues: CASSFRKTGSQPQHF.

The chain recombines TRBV28 with TRBJ1-2, with D possibly matching TRBD1 (6 bases). The V gene's germline CDR1 is MDHEN and CDR2 SYDVKM. This CDR3 is built from 11 residues. V lost 9 bases and J 4 bases, leaving 9 bases between the germline ends. As DNA, the CDR3 is TGTGCCAGTGGACAGATCTATGGCTACACCTTC. This encodes CASGQIYGYTF.

The V call is TRBV7-2, the J call TRBJ2-7; D ambiguous. The CDR3 consists of 13 residues. Germline V gene sequence: CDR1 SGHTA, CDR2 FQGNSA. Deletions cut 2 bases from V and 1 base from J, with 6 bases between. This CDR3 is CASSLHRSYEQYF. The CDR3 DNA reads as TGTGCCAGCAGCTTACACAGATCCTACGAGCAGTACTTC.

Only a few counts were recorded for this clone. The CDR3 reads CASSSWTSGGAVGTGELFF. In DNA form, the CDR3 reads TGTGCCAGCAGCTCCTGGACTAGCGGGGGGGCCGTGGGCACCGGGGAGCTGTTTTTT. The chain employs TRBV13 and TRBJ2-2, with 15 bases identical to TRBD2. Germline V lookup: CDR1 PRHDT, CDR2 FYEKMQ (reference sequence). With 4 bases clipped from V and 4 bases from J, the junction kept 10 bases outside the gene matches. The CDR3 is 19 amino acids.